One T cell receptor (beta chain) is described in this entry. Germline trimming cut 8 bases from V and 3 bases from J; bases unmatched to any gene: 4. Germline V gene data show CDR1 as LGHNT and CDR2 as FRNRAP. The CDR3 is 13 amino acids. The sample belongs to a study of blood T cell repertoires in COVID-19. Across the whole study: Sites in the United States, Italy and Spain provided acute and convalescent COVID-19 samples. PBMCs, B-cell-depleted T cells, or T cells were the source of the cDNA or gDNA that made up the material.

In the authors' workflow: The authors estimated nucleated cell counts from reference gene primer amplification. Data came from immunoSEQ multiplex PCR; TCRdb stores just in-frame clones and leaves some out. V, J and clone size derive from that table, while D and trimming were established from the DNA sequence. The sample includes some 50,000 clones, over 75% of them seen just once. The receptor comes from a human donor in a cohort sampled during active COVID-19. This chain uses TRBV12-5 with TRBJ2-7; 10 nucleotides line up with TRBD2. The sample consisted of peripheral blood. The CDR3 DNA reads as TGTGCTAGTCAACTAGCGGGGAGCTACGAGCAGTACTTC. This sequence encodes CASQLAGSYEQYF. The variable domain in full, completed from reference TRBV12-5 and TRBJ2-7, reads DARVTQTPRHKVTEMGQEVTMRCQPILGHNTVFWYRQTMMQGLELLAYFRNRAPLDDSGMPKDRFSAEMPDATLATLKIQPSEPRDSAVYFCASQLAGSYEQYFGPGTRLTVT.